This is a list of T cell receptor beta chains from one sample in a study of T cells in Graves' hyperthyroidism and ophthalmopathy. TCRdb passed the multiplex PCR reads through MiXCR, listing each CDR3 protein once. The sample lists 500,000 to 650,000 distinct CDR3 sequences, less than 20% occurring once. Sequenced: blood. These receptors originate from a man in his forties with Graves' ophthalmopathy. Each CDR3 is given with its conserved first and last residue. Each record gives: clone size, D gene, V gene, J gene, CDR3 protein, CDR3 DNA. The D gene is left open where the match is weak. Size tells how often a clone was seen (once, few, many) or the class of an expanded clone, and some rows leave it out.

few	.	TRBV15	TRBJ2-1	CATSRVGDLRYNEQFF	TGTGCCACCAGCAGAGTCGGGGACCTCCGCTACAATGAGCAGTTCTTC
few	TRBD1	TRBV7-8	TRBJ2-1	CASSPNMDRFDNEQFF	TGTGCCAGCAGCCCGAACATGGACAGGTTTGACAATGAGCAGTTCTTC
few	TRBD2	TRBV7-2	TRBJ2-7	CASSLRGISVRSGSPHLREQYF	TGTGCCAGCAGCTTAAGGGGCATATCGGTAAGAAGCGGGAGCCCTCATCTGCGGGAGCAGTACTTC
.	.	TRBV20-1	TRBJ2-2	CSANPLGNTRELFF	TGCAGTGCTAACCCCTTGGGGAACACCAGGGAGCTGTTTTTT
once	TRBD2	TRBV20-1	TRBJ2-1	CSARDLRPLAPSYNEQFF	TGCAGTGCTAGAGACCTCCGCCCACTAGCGCCGTCCTACAATGAGCAGTTCTTC
.	TRBD2	TRBV19	TRBJ2-1	CASSIGGTSGTREFF	TGTGCCAGTAGTATAGGGGGGACTAGCGGGACGAGGGAGTTCTTC
many	.	TRBV12-3/TRBV12-4	TRBJ1-2	CASSRDRRGLNYGYTF	TGTGCCAGCAGTCGGGACCGAAGGGGCTTAAACTATGGCTACACCTTC
few	TRBD1	TRBV12-5	TRBJ2-3	CASGQPGTVSDTQYF	TGTGCTAGTGGTCAACCTGGGACAGTCTCAGATACGCAGTATTTT
few	.	TRBV20-1	TRBJ1-4	CSARGDKREKLFF	TGCAGTGCTAGAGGGGACAAGAGGGAAAAACTGTTTTTT
few	.	TRBV5-4	TRBJ2-7	CASSLDPGTPDEQYF	TGTGCCAGCAGCTTGGACCCAGGGACGCCTGACGAGCAGTACTTC
.	.	TRBV28	TRBJ2-7	CASTSHNVGAYEQYF	TGCGCCAGCACCTCCCACAACGTGGGCGCCTACGAGCAGTACTTC
.	.	TRBV6-5	TRBJ1-1	CASSYKVALGREAFF	TGTGCCAGCAGTTACAAGGTGGCCCTCGGGAGAGAAGCTTTCTTT
.	TRBD1	TRBV18	TRBJ1-6	CASSPGQAVDSPLHF	TGTGCCAGCTCACCGGGACAGGCGGTCGATTCACCCCTCCACTTT
few	.	TRBV6-1	TRBJ2-3	CASSWEGADTQYF	TGTGCCAGCAGTTGGGAGGGGGCAGATACGCAGTATTTT
.	.	TRBV25-1	TRBJ2-1	CASSGDRDHNEQFF	TGTGCCAGCAGTGGGGACCGGGACCACAATGAGCAGTTCTTC
.	.	TRBV7-3	TRBJ1-4	CASRPGPSSRAVDEKLFF	TGTGCCAGCAGGCCGGGACCGTCTTCTAGGGCTGTAGATGAAAAACTGTTTTTT
many	.	TRBV18	TRBJ1-3	CASSPQVSTVGNTIYF	TGTGCCAGCTCACCACAAGTTTCGACAGTAGGCAACACCATATATTTT
few	.	TRBV28	TRBJ1-1	CASSFVGKMNTEAFF	TGTGCCAGCAGTTTCGTTGGGAAGATGAACACTGAAGCTTTCTTT
many	.	TRBV5-1	TRBJ1-2	CASSLADGNYGYTF	TGCGCCAGCAGCTTGGCAGACGGCAACTATGGCTACACCTTC
many	TRBD2	TRBV7-8	TRBJ2-1	CASSSGGPTWYEQFF	TGTGCCAGCAGCTCGGGAGGCCCAACGTGGTATGAGCAGTTCTTC
.	.	TRBV6-2/TRBV6-3	TRBJ1-5	CASSYVINQPQHF	TGTGCCAGCAGTTACGTCATTAACCAGCCCCAGCATTTT
many	.	TRBV12-3/TRBV12-4	TRBJ1-5	CASSSNSNQPQHF	TGTGCCAGCAGTTCCAATAGCAATCAGCCCCAGCATTTT
many	.	TRBV30	TRBJ2-5	CAWSPSRTSRGETQYF	TGTGCCTGGAGTCCCTCAAGGACTTCCAGGGGAGAGACCCAGTACTTC
few	.	TRBV20-1	TRBJ2-1	CSARGTLGDEQFF	TGCAGTGCTAGGGGGACTTTGGGGGATGAGCAGTTCTTC
.	TRBD1	TRBV20-1	TRBJ1-2	CSARQQGKSGYTF	TGCAGTGCTAGACAACAGGGGAAATCTGGCTACACCTTC
few	.	TRBV9	TRBJ1-2	CASSVNGEVGVNYGYTF	TGTGCCAGCAGCGTAAATGGAGAGGTGGGAGTTAACTATGGCTACACCTTC
many	TRBD2	TRBV6-1	TRBJ2-1	CASRRIAGGPDEQFF	TGTGCCAGCAGGCGTATAGCGGGGGGGCCCGATGAGCAGTTCTTC
few	.	TRBV5-1	TRBJ2-3	CASSVGRTDTQYF	TGCGCCAGCAGCGTCGGGCGCACAGATACGCAGTATTTT
.	.	TRBV6-1	TRBJ2-5	CASTFVETQYF	TGTGCCAGCACTTTCGTGGAGACCCAGTACTTC
few	TRBD2	TRBV20-1	TRBJ2-7	CSARDPAGVVNEQYF	TGCAGTGCTAGAGACCCAGCGGGAGTAGTCAACGAGCAGTACTTC
few	.	TRBV29-1	TRBJ2-3	CSANQGSRGPTLDTQYF	TGCAGCGCGAATCAAGGCTCACGGGGACCGACTTTAGATACGCAGTATTTT
many	TRBD2	TRBV28	TRBJ2-7	CASSLTPGTIYEQYF	TGTGCCAGCAGTTTGACTCCCGGGACTATTTACGAGCAGTACTTC
few	.	TRBV9	TRBJ2-1	CASSVDGSWNEQFF	TGTGCCAGCAGCGTAGATGGTAGTTGGAATGAGCAGTTCTTC
many	.	TRBV12-3/TRBV12-4	TRBJ1-1	CASSKGLGTEAFF	TGTGCCAGCAGCAAGGGACTAGGGACTGAAGCTTTCTTT
many	.	TRBV20-1	TRBJ2-5	CSARPPTGLGETQYF	TGCAGTGCTAGACCCCCTACAGGGTTGGGAGAGACCCAGTACTTC
few	.	TRBV5-1	TRBJ2-7	CASSLASGDTYEQYF	TGCGCCAGCAGCTTGGCGAGCGGAGACACCTACGAGCAGTACTTC
few	.	TRBV30	TRBJ1-2	CAWSPQRPNYGYTF	TGTGCCTGGAGCCCACAGCGACCTAACTATGGCTACACCTTC
.	.	TRBV28	TRBJ1-5	CASSLITPGQPQHF	TGTGCCAGCAGTTTAATCACACCGGGTCAGCCCCAGCATTTT
.	.	TRBV29-1	TRBJ2-5	CSAWTTQETQYF	TGCAGCGCCTGGACTACGCAAGAGACCCAGTACTTC
.	TRBD1	TRBV6-1	TRBJ1-2	CAGSPGQSNYGYTF	TGTGCCGGCAGCCCGGGACAGTCTAACTATGGCTACACCTTC
.	TRBD1	TRBV7-3	TRBJ2-5	CASSRGGRGTQYF	TGTGCCAGCAGCCGAGGGGGCCGGGGGACCCAGTACTTC
many	.	TRBV11-1	TRBJ1-1	CASSLRKGIVRGNTEAFF	TGTGCCAGCAGCTTAAGGAAGGGGATCGTTAGGGGGAACACTGAAGCTTTCTTT
many	.	TRBV30	TRBJ1-2	CAWRDRGGDYGYTF	TGTGCCTGGAGGGACCGCGGGGGCGATTATGGCTACACCTTC
many	TRBD1	TRBV6-1	TRBJ2-7	CASSLTGIHEQYF	TGTGCCAGCAGTTTGACAGGGATCCACGAGCAGTACTTC
few	.	TRBV20-1	TRBJ2-7	CSARMGHQQSEQYF	TGCAGTGCTAGGATGGGACACCAGCAAAGCGAGCAGTACTTC
.	.	TRBV7-8	TRBJ2-1	CASSLAGSRGNEQFF	TGTGCCAGCAGCTTAGCGGGTAGCCGGGGCAATGAGCAGTTCTTC
.	.	TRBV3-1	TRBJ1-1	CASTYRTEAFF	TGTGCCAGCACCTACCGGACTGAAGCTTTCTTT
once	TRBD2	TRBV7-9	TRBJ2-7	CASSPPSAGVSNEQYF	TGTGCCAGCAGCCCCCCGTCTGCGGGAGTAAGTAACGAGCAGTACTTC
.	.	TRBV3-1	TRBJ2-3	CASSPKSLAPQYF	TGTGCCAGCAGCCCCAAGTCCCTAGCTCCGCAGTATTTT
many	.	TRBV3-1	TRBJ2-5	CASSQSRAGDSAETQYF	TGTGCCAGCAGCCAATCGCGAGCCGGAGACTCCGCGGAGACCCAGTACTTC
many	TRBD2	TRBV7-2	TRBJ2-7	CASSLEGLAVYEQYF	TGTGCCAGCAGCTTAGAGGGACTAGCGGTATACGAGCAGTACTTC
many	TRBD2	TRBV5-1	TRBJ2-1	CASSLAVSGRTDEQFF	TGCGCCAGCAGCTTGGCTGTTAGCGGGAGGACAGATGAGCAGTTCTTC